The rows below give T cell receptor beta chains drawn from one sample of a study of monozygotic twins with cystic fibrosis. TCRdb's copy holds only in-frame clones and misses some; the assay was immunoSEQ multiplex PCR. The sample carries 15,000 to 25,000 clones, about 90% recorded once. The sequenced sample was blood. Every receptor here comes from a girl aged 2 to 9 with cystic fibrosis. CDR3s include the opening cysteine and the closing phenylalanine or tryptophan. A D gene is named only where the DNA matches it firmly. Clone size is stated in some rows and not others, as once, few, many or a class when expanded.

>TRBJ2-3|15|-|-|TRBV6-4
TGTGCCAGCTCGGAACAACAGGGCAGCACAGATACGCAGTATTTT
CASSEQQGSTDTQYF
>TRBJ2-1|13|-|-|TRBV30
TGTGCCTGGAGTGGGACATCGAGGAATGAGCAGTTCTTC
CAWSGTSRNEQFF
>TRBJ2-1|11|-|once|TRBV15
TGTGCCACCAGCCGAGGTTCTGAGCAGTTCTTC
CATSRGSEQFF
>TRBJ2-3|12|-|-|TRBV5-6
TGTGCCAGCAGCCGACAGACTTATACGCAGTATTTT
CASSRQTYTQYF
>TRBJ2-1|12|-|-|TRBV7-9
TGTGCCAGCACCCTCTGGAACAATGAGCAGTTCTTC
CASTLWNNEQFF
>TRBJ1-5|13|-|-|TRBV19
TGTGCCAGTGGCGGGATCCGCAATCAGCCCCAGCATTTT
CASGGIRNQPQHF
>TRBJ2-6|15|-|-|TRBV5-5
TGTGCCAGCAGCTTTGAACCCTCTGGGGCCAACGTCCTGACTTTC
CASSFEPSGANVLTF
>TRBJ1-4|17|-|-|TRBV19
TGTGCCAGTAGTATAGACGGGCCGGGCCAGCGGCGGGAAAAACTGTTTTTT
CASSIDGPGQRREKLFF
>TRBJ1-1|13|-|-|TRBV6-6
TGTGCCAGCAGTTACAACGAGGGGCTAGAAGCTTTCTTT
CASSYNEGLEAFF
>TRBJ2-7|15|TRBD1|-|TRBV7-9
TGTGCCAGCAGCTCGCACCGGGACAGCTCCTACGAGCAGTACTTC
CASSSHRDSSYEQYF
>TRBJ1-4|14|-|-|TRBV2
TGTGCCAGCAGGGGGGATAGTCTTAATGAAAAACTGTTTTTT
CASRGDSLNEKLFF
>TRBJ2-2|15|-|once|TRBV6-5
TGTGCCAGCAGTTTGAGCGTTGAGGACACCGGGGAGCTGTTTTTT
CASSLSVEDTGELFF
>TRBJ1-2|13|-|-|TRBV6-1
TGTGCCAGCAACCCCCCTGGGAACTATGGCTACACCTTC
CASNPPGNYGYTF
>TRBJ1-1|12|TRBD1|-|TRBV30
TGTGCCTCGGGACAGGGGAACACTGAAGCTTTCTTT
CASGQGNTEAFF
>TRBJ2-7|14|-|-|TRBV25-1
TGTGCCAGCAGTACTTCAACAGGGCTTGACGAGCAGTACTTC
CASSTSTGLDEQYF
>TRBJ2-7|15|-|-|TRBV7-6
TGTGCCAGCAGCTTAGCCTCTACACGCTCCTACGAGCAGTACTTC
CASSLASTRSYEQYF
>TRBJ1-5|14|-|-|TRBV30
TGTGCCTGGAGTGTAATGGGTAAGGATCAGCCCCAGCATTTT
CAWSVMGKDQPQHF
>TRBJ1-4|15|TRBD1|-|TRBV7-6
TGTGCCAGCAGCATAGGGACAGCAACTAATGAAAAACTGTTTTTT
CASSIGTATNEKLFF
>TRBJ2-7|14|-|-|TRBV19
TGTGCCAGTAGTATCGGGCCGGGACCCTACGAGCAGTACTTC
CASSIGPGPYEQYF
>TRBJ1-1|15|-|-|TRBV10-1
TGCGCCAGCAGTGCAATCCCCGGGGGGGCAGCTGAAGCTTTCTTT
CASSAIPGGAAEAFF
>TRBJ1-6|17|-|-|TRBV7-2
TGTGCCAGCAGTTCCCCGGGGGGCCCCTCCTATAATTCACCCCTCCACTTT
CASSSPGGPSYNSPLHF
>TRBJ2-1|13|-|once|TRBV29-1
TGCAGCGTTGAGAGGGAGTCCTACAATGAGCAGTTCTTC
CSVERESYNEQFF
>TRBJ1-5|19|-|-|TRBV5-5
TGTGCCAGCAGCTTGGGCATCCCCCTCGGGTGGGATTCCAATCAGCCCCAGCATTTT
CASSLGIPLGWDSNQPQHF
>TRBJ2-1|14|-|-|TRBV5-4
TGTGCCAGCAGCTTGGGAGGCTCTGACAATGAGCAGTTCTTC
CASSLGGSDNEQFF
>TRBJ2-3|17|-|-|TRBV2
TGTGCCAGTTGGGAGGCCTTGGCGGGGGCCCTCACAGATACGCAGTATTTT
CASWEALAGALTDTQYF
>TRBJ2-5|15|-|-|TRBV15
TGTGCCACCAGCAGAGAAACCACAGGGTCCGAGACCCAGTACTTC
CATSRETTGSETQYF
>TRBJ1-1|15|TRBD1|-|TRBV7-9
TGTGCCAGCAGCCTCTCAGGACAGGCCAACACTGAAGCTTTCTTT
CASSLSGQANTEAFF
>TRBJ2-2|21|TRBD2|once|TRBV9
TGTGCCAGCAGCGAAAGATCGGGACTAGCGGGTACCCCCGCGCGCACCGGGGAGCTGTTTTTT
CASSERSGLAGTPARTGELFF
>TRBJ2-5|16|TRBD2|-|TRBV29-1
TGCAGCGCTGGGGGCCTAGCGGGGGCCGGGAGGGAGACCCAGTACTTC
CSAGGLAGAGRETQYF
>TRBJ1-1|11|-|-|TRBV20-1
TGCAGTGTATGGTTAAACACTGAAGCTTTCTTT
CSVWLNTEAFF
>TRBJ1-1|14|-|-|TRBV7-2
TGTGCCAGCAGCTCTCTGGGGCTGAACACTGAAGCTTTCTTT
CASSSLGLNTEAFF
>TRBJ1-1|16|-|-|TRBV7-6
TGTGCCAGCAGCTTAGTGGGTGTCAGGGGGAACACTGAAGCTTTCTTT
CASSLVGVRGNTEAFF
>TRBJ1-1|13|TRBD1|-|TRBV2
TGTGCCACACCTACAGGGGTGGGCACTGAAGCTTTCTTT
CATPTGVGTEAFF
>TRBJ1-2|13|-|-|TRBV19
TGTGCCAGTAGTATAGGCAGGGGTTCTAAGAACACCTTC
CASSIGRGSKNTF
>TRBJ2-7|14|-|-|TRBV19
TGTGCCAGTAGTATAGATCTGGGGTCCTACGAGCAGTACTTC
CASSIDLGSYEQYF
>TRBJ1-5|15|-|-|TRBV5-1
TGCGCCAGCGTCCTAGTTACGGGGTTCAATCAGCCCCAGCATTTT
CASVLVTGFNQPQHF
>TRBJ1-1|14|TRBD1|-|TRBV12-5
TGTGCTAGTGTAACGGGACAGATGAACACTGAAGCTTTCTTT
CASVTGQMNTEAFF
>TRBJ2-7|15|TRBD2|-|TRBV5-4
TGTGCCAGCAGCTTGGAGGGACTAGCGGGTAACGAGCAGTACTTC
CASSLEGLAGNEQYF
>TRBJ2-3|17|TRBD2|-|TRBV15
TGTGCCACCAGCAGAGATCCCACGCGGGGGGGCCGGAATACGCAGTATTTT
CATSRDPTRGGRNTQYF
>TRBJ1-1|14|TRBD1|-|TRBV10-2
TGCGCCAGCGATGGGACAGGGCCTAGAACTGAAGCTTTCTTT
CASDGTGPRTEAFF
>TRBJ2-7|13|-|once|TRBV5-1
TGCGCCAGCAGCTTGGCTGGCTCCTACGAGCAGTACTTC
CASSLAGSYEQYF
>TRBJ1-2|14|-|-|TRBV5-1
TGCGCCAGCAGCTCGGACACGGGGAGCTATGGCTACACCTTC
CASSSDTGSYGYTF
>TRBJ1-2|14|-|-|TRBV5-6
TGTGCCAGCAGCTTGGTGGACGGTAACTATGGCTACACCTTC
CASSLVDGNYGYTF
>TRBJ2-3|14|-|-|TRBV7-2
TGTGCCAGCAGCTTAGTTCCTATCACAGATACGCAGTATTTT
CASSLVPITDTQYF
>TRBJ1-2|15|TRBD1|once|TRBV30
TGTGCCTGGAGTCAAGGATTGGGACAGGGTAATGGCTACACCTTC
CAWSQGLGQGNGYTF